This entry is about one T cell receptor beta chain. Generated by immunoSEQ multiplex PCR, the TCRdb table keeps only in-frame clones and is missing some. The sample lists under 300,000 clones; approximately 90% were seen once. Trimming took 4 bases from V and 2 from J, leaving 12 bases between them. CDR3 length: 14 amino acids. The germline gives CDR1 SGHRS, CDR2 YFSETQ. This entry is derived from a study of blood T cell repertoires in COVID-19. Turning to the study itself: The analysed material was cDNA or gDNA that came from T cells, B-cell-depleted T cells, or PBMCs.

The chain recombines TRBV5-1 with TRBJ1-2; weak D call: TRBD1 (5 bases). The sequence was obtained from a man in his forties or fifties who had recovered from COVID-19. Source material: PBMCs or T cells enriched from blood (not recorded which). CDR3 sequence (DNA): TGCGCCAGCAGCCCGGGGGGGGTGAACTATGGCTACACCTTC. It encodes CASSPGGVNYGYTF.